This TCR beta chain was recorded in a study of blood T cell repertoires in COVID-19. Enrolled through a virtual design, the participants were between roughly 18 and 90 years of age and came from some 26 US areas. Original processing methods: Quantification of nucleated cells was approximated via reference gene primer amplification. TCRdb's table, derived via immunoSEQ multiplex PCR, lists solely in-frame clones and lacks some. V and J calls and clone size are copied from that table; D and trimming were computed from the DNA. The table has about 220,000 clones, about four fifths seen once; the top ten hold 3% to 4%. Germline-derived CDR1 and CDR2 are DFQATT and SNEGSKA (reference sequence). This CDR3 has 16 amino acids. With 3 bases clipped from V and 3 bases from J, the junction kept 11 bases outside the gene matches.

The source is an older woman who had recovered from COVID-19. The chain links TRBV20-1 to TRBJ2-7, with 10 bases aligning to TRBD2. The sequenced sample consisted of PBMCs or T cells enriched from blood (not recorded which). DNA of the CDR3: TGCAGTGCTAGTCGGCTAGCGGGAGCGTTCGGCTACGAGCAGTACTTC. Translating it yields CSASRLAGAFGYEQYF.